These 10 T cell receptor beta chains were all obtained from the same sample, sequenced in a study of monozygotic twins with inflammatory bowel disease. TCRdb derives one entry per CDR3 protein from the 5' RACE reads, leaving out DNA. The ten top clones account for about 2.7%, within a sample of about 170,000 distinct CDR3 sequences. Input material: blood. The receptors here all came from a human donor with ulcerative colitis or Crohn's disease, or a healthy co-twin of an affected twin (not recorded which).

V is TRBV20-1 and J is TRBJ1-4. This CDR3 is built from 15 residues. Germline values: CDR1 DFQATT, CDR2 SNEGSKA (reference sequence). The CDR3 loop is CSARVQRIDNEKLFF.

This sequence joins TRBV12-3 or TRBV12-4 and TRBJ1-5. This CDR3 is built from 13 residues. CDR3: CASSFGRNQPQHF.

CDR3 amino acids: CASSLRAGELFF. V and J are TRBV11-3 and TRBJ2-2. The CDR3 is 12 amino acids. CDR1 is SGHNT and CDR2 is YENEEA in the germline V gene.

The chain joins TRBV6-4 to TRBJ2-1; TCRdb's D call, TRBD2, is unchecked because there is no DNA. CDR3 size: 16 residues. CDR1 and CDR2 (germline): MRHNA, SNTAGT. CDR3 in amino acids: CASSESLAAAYNEQFF.

The chain employs TRBV12-3 or TRBV12-4 and TRBJ1-5. The CDR3 runs to 15 residues. The chain's CDR3 is CASSVGGVGNQPQHF.

The chain is built from TRBV14 and TRBJ2-5; TCRdb returns TRBD1, unconfirmable since there is no DNA. The CDR3 loop spans 14 amino acids. Looked up from germline, CDR1 is SGHDN and CDR2 is FVKESK. Here the CDR3 reads CASSQGPWGRTQYF.

The rearrangement joins TRBV6-5 to TRBJ2-1. The germline V gene has CDR1 MNHEY and CDR2 SVGAGI. The CDR3 length is 16 residues. The CDR3 sequence is CASSYELGSSYNEQFF.

The V call is TRBV11-2, the J call TRBJ2-5; the TRBD2 assignment by TCRdb is unverifiable without DNA. Germline CDR1 reads SGHAT; CDR2 reads FQNNGV. CDR3 length: 17 residues. This chain's CDR3 is CASSLTHGLAGEETQYF.

The chain carries TRBV29-1 and TRBJ1-5. The CDR3 covers 13 residues. Germline-derived CDR1 and CDR2 are SQVTM and ANQGSEA. The chain's CDR3 is CSAGLGSNQPQHF.

CDR3 residues: CASSGDSRRYEQYF. The rearrangement uses TRBV2 and TRBJ2-7; the TCRdb D gene call, TRBD2, has no DNA to confirm it. CDR3 length: 14 amino acids. Germline values: CDR1 SNHLY, CDR2 FYNNEI.